These 18 T cell receptor beta chains came from one sample sequenced in a study of blood T cells in healthy people across ages. Then a second PCR, running about 6 to 11 cycles, was carried out with a sample-barcoded 5' primer and a J-beta primer mix. In TCRdb, the 5' RACE reads were re-called with MiXCR into one record per CDR3 protein. Altogether 1.5 million to 2 million distinct CDR3 sequences are present, around half being singletons, with the ten largest covering less than 2.5%. The sample was blood. These receptors all come from a woman aged 40 to 55 in good health.

The V call is TRBV28, the J call TRBJ1-2; no reliable D call. The CDR3 sequence is 11 residues long. Germline CDR1 is MDHEN and CDR2 is SYDVKM. V lost 7 bases and J lost 2, with 5 bases in between. CDR3 loop: CASKFNYGYTF. The CDR3, as DNA: TGTGCCAGCAAGTTCAACTATGGCTACACCTTC.

The chain recombines TRBV3-1 with TRBJ2-7; 9 bases are a match to TRBD1. The CDR3 totals 14 residues. Germline V gene sequence: CDR1 LGHDT, CDR2 YNNKEL (reference sequence). J lost 6 bases, V lost 3 bases, and 6 bases had no gene match. The CDR3, as DNA: TGTGCCAGCAGCCACCGGGACAGGGCCCGCGAGCAGTACTTC. Encoded protein: CASSHRDRAREQYF.

The chain uses TRBV5-1 and TRBJ2-3; 8 bases align to TRBD1. Trimming cost V 3 bases and J 3 bases; bases outside gene matches: 9. Germline CDR1 and CDR2: SGHRS and YFSETQ. The CDR3 spans 16 residues. The CDR3 is CASSYQQGVGTDTQYF. The CDR3 nucleotides are TGCGCCAGCAGCTACCAACAGGGGGTAGGGACAGATACGCAGTATTTT.

This clonotype was recorded a few times. V usage is TRBV7-2 and J usage is TRBJ2-3; weak D call: TRBD1 (8 bases). V lost 2 bases, J lost 2 bases, and 23 bases lay in between. CDR1 and CDR2 (germline): SGHTA, FQGNSA. The CDR3 contains 19 residues. CDR3 sequence reads: CASSLMTGVRAGFTDTQYF. Written as DNA, the CDR3 is TGTGCCAGCAGCTTAATGACAGGGGTCAGAGCGGGGTTCACAGATACGCAGTATTTT.

V gene TRBV12-3 or TRBV12-4 combines with J gene TRBJ2-7, with a tentative D call TRBD1 (5 bases). CDR3 length equals 14 residues. V lost 6 bases, J lost 3 bases, and 15 bases lay in between. CDR3 loop: CASSPGHDNYEQYF. CDR3 coding DNA: TGTGCCAGCAGCCCCGGACACGACAACTACGAGCAGTACTTC.

The V gene is TRBV15, the J gene TRBJ1-1; the D gene is possibly TRBD1 (6 bases). There are 16 residues in the CDR3. V lost 0 bases to trimming and J lost 0 bases, with 11 bases between them. Germline CDR1 and CDR2: LNHNV and YYDKDF (reference sequence). The CDR3 is CATSRDIGGLNTEAFF. CDR3 nucleotides: TGTGCCACCAGCAGAGATATCGGGGGGCTGAACACTGAAGCTTTCTTT. Supplemented by reference TRBV15 and TRBJ1-1, the full variable domain reads DAMVIQNPRYQVTQFGKPVTLSCSQTLNHNVMYWYQQKSSQAPKLLFHYYDKDFNNEADTPDNFQSRRPNTSFCFLDIRSPGLGDTAMYLCATSRDIGGLNTEAFFGQGTRLTVV.

This clonotype was seen only a few times. This chain links TRBV6-5 with TRBJ2-1; tentative D call: TRBD2 (7 bases). Trimming stripped 8 bases from V and 8 bases from J, with 19 bases between. Germline CDR1 is MNHEY and CDR2 is SVGAGI. CDR3 length equals 14 residues. This CDR3 is CASSSGAGVYEQFF. In DNA, the CDR3 is TGTGCCAGCTCATCAGGGGCGGGGGTATATGAGCAGTTCTTC.

Here the CDR3 reads CASSCETGLGGPVGTQYF. DNA for the CDR3: TGTGCCAGCAGCTGCGAGACAGGATTGGGGGGGCCCGTTGGGACCCAGTACTTC. The genes are TRBV7-2 and TRBJ2-7; D possibly corresponds to TRBD2 (7 bases). The assigned J gene may be wrong: the sequence end matches TRBJ2-5 better. Germline CDR1 reads SGHTA; CDR2 reads FQGNSA. The CDR3 has 18 amino acids.

The chain carries TRBV7-9 and TRBJ2-5, with 9 bases identical to TRBD1. CDR1 SEHNR and CDR2 FQNEAQ come from the germline V gene (reference sequence). V shed 4 bases, J shed 9 bases, and the junction held 9 bases outside the gene matches. CDR3 length: 14 amino acids. The CDR3 DNA follows: TGTGCCAGCAGCTCCACAGGGGGCAAGGGGGCCCAGTACTTC. Translated, it gives CASSSTGGKGAQYF.

With regard to this clonotype: A read error may produce the germline difference seen at one junction end. The J gene is TRBJ2-5, the V gene TRBV7-2; 8 nucleotides match TRBD1. The CDR3 runs to 16 residues. Germline V gene lookup returns CDR1 SGHTA and CDR2 FQGNSA. The DNA for the CDR3 is TGTGCCAGCACCTTAGAGGGGACAGGCCTTAAAGAGACCCAGTACTTC. Translating it yields CASTLEGTGLKETQYF.

V is TRBV2 and J is TRBJ2-5; 7 nucleotides agree with TRBD2. The length of the CDR3 is 14 residues. V dropped 6 bases and J dropped 3; count of bases not matched to a gene: 7. Germline V gene sequence: CDR1 SNHLY, CDR2 FYNNEI. Written as DNA, the CDR3 is TGTGCCAGCAGCGGCGGGACTACAAAAGAGACCCAGTACTTC. Protein: CASSGGTTKETQYF.

The chain combines TRBV6-2 or TRBV6-3 with TRBJ2-1; weak D call: TRBD2 (5 bases). The CDR3 sequence is 11 residues long. The germline V and J ends were trimmed by 6 bases and 12 bases, with 12 bases remaining between them. Germline values: CDR1 MNHEY, CDR2 SVGEGT. The CDR3 here is CASSNTDLQFF. The CDR3 region has the DNA TGTGCCAGCAGCAACACGGACTTGCAGTTCTTC.

The CDR3 here is CASSRLATYEQYF. CDR3 DNA: TGTGCCAGCAGTCGACTAGCGACCTACGAGCAGTACTTC. The rearrangement joins TRBV6-2 or TRBV6-3 to TRBJ2-5; 8 bases line up with TRBD2. The DNA end is more similar to TRBJ2-7, so the J call may be wrong. The CDR3 sequence is 13 residues long. CDR1 is MNHEY, CDR2 SVGEGT, per germline.

Regarding this clonotype: A single base separates this from a much larger clone, so it may be a read error. The chain carries TRBV7-2 and TRBJ2-5, with D unresolved. The last part of the DNA fits TRBJ2-1 better; the J call may be wrong. CDR3 length equals 12 residues. CDR1 and CDR2 (germline): SGHTA, FQGNSA. In DNA, the CDR3 is TGTGCCAGCAGCCCCCCAGAAGAGACCCAGTTCTTC. Translating it yields CASSPPEETQFF.

The chain combines TRBV6-5 with TRBJ1-1; 7 bases line up with TRBD1. V shed 3 bases, J shed 11 bases, and the junction held 6 bases outside the gene matches. The germline gives CDR1 MNHEY, CDR2 SVGAGI. This CDR3 region has 12 residues. CDR3 sequence reads: CASSYGGGEAFF. The CDR3 DNA follows: TGTGCCAGCAGTTATGGAGGGGGCGAGGCTTTCTTT.

This rearrangement joins TRBV20-1 to TRBJ2-7, with TRBD1 matching over 10 bases. Germline V gene sequence: CDR1 DFQATT, CDR2 SNEGSKA (reference sequence). V lost 1 base, J lost 1 base, and 7 bases stayed unmatched. The CDR3 contains 16 residues. CDR3 sequence reads: CSARGALDRGSYEQYF. The CDR3 DNA reads TGCAGTGCTAGAGGGGCCTTGGACAGGGGGTCCTACGAGCAGTACTTC.

The V and J genes are TRBV20-1 and TRBJ1-5; 7 positions agree with TRBD1. CDR1 DFQATT and CDR2 SNEGSKA come from the germline V gene (reference sequence). The CDR3 is made up of 15 amino acids. Losses at the gene ends were 3 bases for V and 7 bases for J; bases not matched to a gene: 12. As DNA, the CDR3 is TGCAGTGCTAGGCGCTCCGGGACAGTGGAGCAGCCCCAGCATTTT. Its translation: CSARRSGTVEQPQHF.

This clonotype occurred once. The V and J genes are TRBV9 and TRBJ2-3; TRBD1 matches at 8 bases. Trimming took 7 bases from V and 6 from J; bases not matched to a gene: 10. CDR3 length: 14 residues. Germline CDR1 SGDLS, CDR2 YYNGEE. CDR3 nucleotides: TGTGCCAGCTGTCCAGGGGGCCCGGTTGATACGCAGTATTTT. Translated, it gives CASCPGGPVDTQYF.